This T cell receptor beta chain was retrieved from a study of shared clonotypes between healthy human individuals. Original methodology: ImmunoSEQ yielded junction-only sequences lacking quality scores, so filtering differed. Generated by immunoSEQ multiplex PCR, the TCRdb table keeps only in-frame clones and is missing some. Clonal size and the V and J genes are those of that table, whereas D and trimming came from the DNA. The sample lists around 2,000,000 clones; roughly 96% were seen once. Study-level points and caveats: Naive subsets generally exceeded memory subsets in estimated richness.

Comment on this clone: Its antigen is currently unknown.

This CDR3 is built from 15 residues. V shed 3 bases, J shed 7 bases, and the junction held 10 bases outside the gene matches. Germline CDR1 MGHRA, CDR2 YSYEKL. The clonotype was recovered from a man between 18 and 29 years old in good health. Sequencing was done on a sample of naive CD4+ T cells sorted from blood. Described subset: CD45RA+ positively selected. The chain joins TRBV4-1 to TRBJ2-7, with 9 bases fitting TRBD1. As DNA, the CDR3 is TGCGCCAGCAGCCAGCTCCGGGACAGGGCTGGAGAGCAGTACTTC. Translation: CASSQLRDRAGEQYF.